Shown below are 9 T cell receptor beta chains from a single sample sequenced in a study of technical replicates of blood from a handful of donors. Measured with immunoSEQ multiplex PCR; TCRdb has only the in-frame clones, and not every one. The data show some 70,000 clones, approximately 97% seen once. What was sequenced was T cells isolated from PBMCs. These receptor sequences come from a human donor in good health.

The DNA of the CDR3 is TGTGCCAGCAGTCGCCCGGGACAGGGGCAAGAGACCCAGTACTTC. Translating gives CASSRPGQGQETQYF. The J gene is TRBJ2-5, the V gene TRBV6-6; 10 bases fit TRBD1. Per the germline V gene, CDR1 is MNHNY and CDR2 is SVGAGI (reference sequence). The CDR3 has 15 residues. V lost 5 bases to trimming and J lost 2 bases; unmatched junction nucleotides: 5.

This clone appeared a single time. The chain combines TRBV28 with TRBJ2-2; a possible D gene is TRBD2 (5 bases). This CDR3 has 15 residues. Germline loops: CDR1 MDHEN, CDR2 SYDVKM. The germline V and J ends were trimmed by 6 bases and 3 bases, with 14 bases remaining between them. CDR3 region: CASSLTSTDTGELFF. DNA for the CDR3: TGTGCCAGCAGCCTAACTAGTACGGACACCGGGGAGCTGTTTTTT.

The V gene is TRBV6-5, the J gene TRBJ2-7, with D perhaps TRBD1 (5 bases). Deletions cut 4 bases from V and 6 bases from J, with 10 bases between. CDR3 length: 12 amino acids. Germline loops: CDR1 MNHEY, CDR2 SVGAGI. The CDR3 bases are TGTGCCAGCAGTTTCACAGGCGGCGAGCAGTACTTC. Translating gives CASSFTGGEQYF.

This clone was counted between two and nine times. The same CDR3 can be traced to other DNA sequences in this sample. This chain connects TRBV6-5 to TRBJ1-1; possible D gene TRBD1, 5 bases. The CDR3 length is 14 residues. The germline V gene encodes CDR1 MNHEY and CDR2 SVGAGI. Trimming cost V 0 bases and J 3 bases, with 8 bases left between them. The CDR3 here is CASSYSTGYTEAFF. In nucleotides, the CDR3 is TGTGCCAGCAGTTACTCTACAGGTTACACTGAAGCTTTCTTT.

CDR3 sequence: CASSRQATDYEQYF. CDR3 sequence (DNA): TGTGCCAGTAGTCGACAGGCCACCGACTACGAGCAGTACTTC. The chain has TRBV19 and TRBJ2-7; weak D call: TRBD1 (6 bases). The CDR3 sequence is 14 residues long. Between the trimmed V and J ends, which lost 5 bases and 3 bases, there was a span of 14 bases. Germline lookup yields CDR1 LNHDA and CDR2 SQIVND (reference sequence). Full variable domain (missing parts from reference TRBV19 and TRBJ2-7): DGGITQSPKYLFRKEGQNVTLSCEQNLNHDAMYWYRQDPGQGLRLIYYSQIVNDFQKGDIAEGYSVSREKKESFPLTVTSAQKNPTAFYLCASSRQATDYEQYFGPGTRLTVT.

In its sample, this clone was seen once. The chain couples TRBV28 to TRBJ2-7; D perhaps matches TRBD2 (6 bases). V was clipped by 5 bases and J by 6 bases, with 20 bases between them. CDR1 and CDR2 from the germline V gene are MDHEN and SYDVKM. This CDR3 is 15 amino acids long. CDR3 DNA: TGTGCCAGCAGTCGCCCGACTAGTTGGGTTAGCGAGCAGTACTTC. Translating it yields CASSRPTSWVSEQYF.

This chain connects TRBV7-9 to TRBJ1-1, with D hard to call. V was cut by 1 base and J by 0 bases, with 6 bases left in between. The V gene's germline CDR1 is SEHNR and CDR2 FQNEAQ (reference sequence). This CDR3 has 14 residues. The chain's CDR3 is CASSLVQMNTEAFF. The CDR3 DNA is TGTGCCAGCAGCTTAGTCCAGATGAACACTGAAGCTTTCTTT. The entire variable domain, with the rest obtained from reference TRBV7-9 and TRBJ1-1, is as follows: DTGVSQNPRHKITKRGQNVTFRCDPISEHNRLYWYRQTLGQGPEFLTYFQNEAQLEKSRLLSDRFSAERPKGSFSTLEIQRTEQGDSAMYLCASSLVQMNTEAFFGQGTRLTVV.

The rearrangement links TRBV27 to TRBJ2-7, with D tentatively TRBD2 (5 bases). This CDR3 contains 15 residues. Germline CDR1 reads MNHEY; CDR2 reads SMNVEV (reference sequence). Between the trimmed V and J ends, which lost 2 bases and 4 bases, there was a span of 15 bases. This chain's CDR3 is CASSLNAGRDYEQYF. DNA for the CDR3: TGTGCCAGCAGTTTAAATGCGGGTAGAGATTACGAGCAGTACTTC.

The CDR3 is CASSYHPHSTGELFF. CDR3 in DNA: TGTGCCAGCAGTTACCACCCCCACTCCACCGGGGAGCTGTTTTTT. V usage is TRBV6-6 and J usage is TRBJ2-2; unclear D gene. Germline V gives CDR1 MNHNY, CDR2 SVGAGI (reference sequence). V lost 2 bases and J lost 4, with 11 bases in between. The CDR3 consists of 15 residues.